Included here is one T cell receptor beta chain sequence, with context. Its specificity is unknown. This sample is drawn from a study of shared clonotypes between healthy human individuals. The study, taken as a whole, reports: Generation probability values for non-shared clonotypes were lower than those for clonotypes shared by all four donors.

This CDR3 spans 13 amino acids. Germline assignment: CDR1 MNHEY and CDR2 SMNVEV (reference sequence). With 0 bases removed from V and 7 bases from J, the gap between germline ends came to 7 bases. Some clones are missing from TCRdb's copy, which holds only in-frame ones; the method was immunoSEQ multiplex PCR. The sample holds about 2.5 million clones, around 90% seen once. The clonotype comes from a man aged 18 to 29 in good health. Some clones in this sample may be carry-over from other donors' samples. The chain carries TRBV27 and TRBJ1-5; unclear D gene. The sample comprised naive CD4+ T cells from PBMCs. Stated subset: CD45RA+ positively selected. The CDR3 is CASSLSSWQPQHF. CDR3 coding DNA: TGTGCCAGCAGTTTATCTAGCTGGCAGCCCCAGCATTTT.